The rows below give T cell receptor beta chains drawn from one sample of a study of T cell responses to AZD1222 COVID-19 vaccine. The protocol was immunoSEQ multiplex PCR, while the TCRdb copy is restricted to in-frame clones and leaves out a portion. The sample lists 95,000 to 150,000 clones, around nine tenths occurring once. Sequencing used peripheral blood, obtained on day 0 of AZD1222 vaccination. These receptors were collected from an adult in good health. Both conserved end residues are part of each CDR3. The order of the fields is clone size, V gene, D gene, J gene, CDR3 protein, CDR3 DNA. D genes are given only for firm matches. Size tells how often a clone was seen (once, few, many) or the class of an expanded clone, and some rows leave it out.

NA,TRBV29-1,TRBD1,TRBJ2-2,CSTRDRGTGELFF,TGCAGCACCCGGGACAGGGGCACCGGGGAGCTGTTTTTT
NA,TRBV9,TRBD1,TRBJ1-2,CASSSQGAGYTF,TGTGCCAGCAGCTCCCAGGGGGCGGGCTACACCTTC
NA,TRBV5-1,NA,TRBJ1-3,CASSLLQGRFSGNTIYF,TGCGCCAGCAGCTTGCTTCAGGGGAGGTTCTCTGGAAACACCATATATTTT
NA,TRBV28,NA,TRBJ1-6,CASSYPQGDNSPLHF,TGTGCCAGCAGTTATCCACAGGGTGATAATTCACCCCTCCACTTT
NA,TRBV10-3,TRBD1,TRBJ1-4,CAISEFGTGNEKLFF,TGTGCCATCAGTGAGTTTGGGACAGGGAATGAAAAACTGTTTTTT
NA,TRBV6-5,NA,TRBJ2-5,CASSYSILAVETQYF,TGTGCCAGCAGTTACTCGATACTAGCAGTGGAGACCCAGTACTTC
NA,TRBV18,TRBD1,TRBJ1-1,CASRTGRDTEAFF,TGTGCCAGCAGGACAGGGAGGGACACTGAAGCTTTCTTT
NA,TRBV18,NA,TRBJ1-1,CASSRGRAAEAFF,TGTGCCAGCTCACGAGGCAGGGCCGCTGAAGCTTTCTTT
NA,TRBV21-1,NA,TRBJ1-1,CASSKGIPTEAFF,TGTGCCAGCAGCAAAGGGATACCCACTGAAGCTTTCTTT
NA,TRBV6-1,NA,TRBJ1-5,CASSEQGNQPQHF,TGTGCCAGCAGTGAACAGGGCAATCAGCCCCAGCATTTT
NA,TRBV7-2,NA,TRBJ1-3,CASSLDPDLSGNTIYF,TGTGCCAGCAGCTTAGACCCGGACCTCTCTGGAAACACCATATATTTT
NA,TRBV5-4,TRBD1,TRBJ1-1,CASSLGGQGREAFF,TGTGCCAGCAGCTTGGGAGGACAGGGAAGGGAAGCTTTCTTT
NA,TRBV7-9,TRBD1,TRBJ1-2,CASIKTGGDGYTF,TGTGCCAGCATCAAGACAGGGGGTGATGGCTACACCTTC
NA,TRBV7-2,NA,TRBJ1-1,CASSLDVLYMNTEAFF,TGTGCCAGCAGCTTAGACGTGTTGTACATGAACACTGAAGCTTTCTTT
NA,TRBV18,TRBD2,TRBJ2-3,CASSTRTSGYTDTQYF,TGTGCCAGCTCAACTAGGACTAGCGGTTACACAGATACGCAGTATTTT
NA,TRBV3-1/TRBV3-2,NA,TRBJ1-2,CASSVDGSWNYGYTF,TGTGCCAGCAGCGTTGACGGCTCCTGGAACTATGGCTACACCTTC
NA,TRBV29-1,NA,TRBJ1-2,CSVKLNYGYTF,TGCAGCGTCAAGCTCAACTATGGCTACACCTTC
once,TRBV7-9,NA,TRBJ1-1,CASSRTRDPEAFF,TGTGCCAGCAGCCGGACCCGGGACCCCGAAGCTTTCTTT
NA,TRBV10-3,NA,TRBJ2-1,CAIGDPTRMTGGSSGSYNEQFF,TGTGCCATCGGAGATCCGACCCGCATGACGGGGGGCAGCTCCGGCTCCTACAATGAGCAGTTCTTC
NA,TRBV19,NA,TRBJ1-5,CASSNPNRKWRTQHF,TGTGCCAGTAGTAACCCGAACAGGAAATGGAGGACCCAGCATTTT